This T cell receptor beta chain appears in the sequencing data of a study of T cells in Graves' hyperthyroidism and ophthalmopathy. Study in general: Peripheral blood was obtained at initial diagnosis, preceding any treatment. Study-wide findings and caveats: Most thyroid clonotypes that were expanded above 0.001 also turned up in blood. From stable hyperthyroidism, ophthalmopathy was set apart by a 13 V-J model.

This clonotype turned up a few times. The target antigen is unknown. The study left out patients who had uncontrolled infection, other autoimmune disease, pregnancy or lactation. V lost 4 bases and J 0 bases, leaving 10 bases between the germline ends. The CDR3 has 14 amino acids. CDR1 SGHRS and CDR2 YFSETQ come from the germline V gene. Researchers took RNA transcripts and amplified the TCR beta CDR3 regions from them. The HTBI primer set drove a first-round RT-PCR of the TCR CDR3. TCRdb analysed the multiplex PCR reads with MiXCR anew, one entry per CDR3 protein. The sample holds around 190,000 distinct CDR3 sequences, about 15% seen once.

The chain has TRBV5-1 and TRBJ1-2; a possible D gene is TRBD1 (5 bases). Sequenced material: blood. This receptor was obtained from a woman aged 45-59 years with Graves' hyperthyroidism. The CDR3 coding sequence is TGCGCCAGCAGCGTTACAGGACCTAACTATGGCTACACCTTC. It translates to CASSVTGPNYGYTF.